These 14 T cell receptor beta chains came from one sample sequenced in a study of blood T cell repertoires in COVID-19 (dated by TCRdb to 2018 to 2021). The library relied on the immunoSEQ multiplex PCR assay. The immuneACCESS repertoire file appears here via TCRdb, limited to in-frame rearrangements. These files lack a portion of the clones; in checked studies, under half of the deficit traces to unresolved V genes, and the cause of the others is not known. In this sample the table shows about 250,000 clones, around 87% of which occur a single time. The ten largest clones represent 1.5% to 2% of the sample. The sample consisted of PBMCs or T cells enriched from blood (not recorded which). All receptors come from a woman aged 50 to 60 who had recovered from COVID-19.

The CDR3 region is CATSSREDTQYF. In DNA, the CDR3 is TGTGCCACCAGCAGTAGGGAGGATACGCAGTATTTT. The rearrangement uses TRBV15 and TRBJ2-3, with TRBD2 as a possible D gene (5 bases). The CDR3 runs to 12 residues. Between the trimmed V and J ends, which lost 3 bases and 6 bases, there was a span of 7 bases. Germline CDR1 is LNHNV and CDR2 is YYDKDF (reference sequence).

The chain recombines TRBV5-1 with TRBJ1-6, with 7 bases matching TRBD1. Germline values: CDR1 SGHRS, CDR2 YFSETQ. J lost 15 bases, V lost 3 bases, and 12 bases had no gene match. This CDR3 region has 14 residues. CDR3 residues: CASSYGDSPPDLHF. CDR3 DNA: TGCGCCAGCAGCTACGGGGACAGCCCTCCCGACCTCCACTTT.

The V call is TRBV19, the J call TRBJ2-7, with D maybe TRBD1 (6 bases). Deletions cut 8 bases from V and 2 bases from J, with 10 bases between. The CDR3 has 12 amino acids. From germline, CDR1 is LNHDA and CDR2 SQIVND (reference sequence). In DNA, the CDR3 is TGTGCCAGTCCTGGACAGACCTACGAGCAGTACTTC. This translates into CASPGQTYEQYF.

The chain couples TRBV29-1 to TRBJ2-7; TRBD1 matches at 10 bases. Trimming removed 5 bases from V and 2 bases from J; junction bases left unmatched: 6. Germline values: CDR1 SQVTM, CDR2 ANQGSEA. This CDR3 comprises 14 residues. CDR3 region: CSVIRDRGPYEQYF. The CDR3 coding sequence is TGCAGCGTTATTCGGGACAGGGGCCCCTACGAGCAGTACTTC.

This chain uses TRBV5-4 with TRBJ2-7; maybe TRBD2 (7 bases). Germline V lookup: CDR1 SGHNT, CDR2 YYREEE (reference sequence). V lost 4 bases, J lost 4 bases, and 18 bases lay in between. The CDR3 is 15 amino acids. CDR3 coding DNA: TGTGCCAGCAGCCCAGGGGCGGGAGCGGAATACGAGCAGTACTTC. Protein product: CASSPGAGAEYEQYF.

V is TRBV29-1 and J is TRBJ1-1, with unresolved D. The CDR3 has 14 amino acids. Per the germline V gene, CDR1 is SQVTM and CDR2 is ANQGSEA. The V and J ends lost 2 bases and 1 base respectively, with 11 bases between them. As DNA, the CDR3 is TGCAGCGTTGAACCGGGGATGAAGAACACTGAAGCTTTCTTT. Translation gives CSVEPGMKNTEAFF. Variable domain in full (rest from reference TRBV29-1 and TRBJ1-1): SAVISQKPSRDICQRGTSLTIQCQVDSQVTMMFWYRQQPGQSLTLIATANQGSEATYESGFVIDKFPISRPNLTFSTLTVSNMSPEDSSIYLCSVEPGMKNTEAFFGQGTRLTVV.

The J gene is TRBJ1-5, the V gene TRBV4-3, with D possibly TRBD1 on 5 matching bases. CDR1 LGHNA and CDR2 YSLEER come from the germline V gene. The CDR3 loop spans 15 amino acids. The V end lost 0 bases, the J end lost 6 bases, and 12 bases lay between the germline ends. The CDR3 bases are TGCGCCAGCAGCCAAGATGGGGGGTTGGGTCAGCCCCAGCATTTT. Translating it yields CASSQDGGLGQPQHF.

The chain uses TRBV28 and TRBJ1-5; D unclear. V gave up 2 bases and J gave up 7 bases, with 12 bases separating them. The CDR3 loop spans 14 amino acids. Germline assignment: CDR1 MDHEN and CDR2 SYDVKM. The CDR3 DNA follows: TGTGCCAGCAGTTTAGTCGCGGTCAACCAGCCCCAGCATTTT. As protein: CASSLVAVNQPQHF.

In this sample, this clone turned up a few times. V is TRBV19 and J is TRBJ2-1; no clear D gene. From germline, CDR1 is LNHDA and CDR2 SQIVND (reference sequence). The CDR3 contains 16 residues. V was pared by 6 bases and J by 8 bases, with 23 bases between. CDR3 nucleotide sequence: TGTGCCAGTAGCTCCCTCCCGGCTGGCAGAGGTGATGAGCAGTTCTTC. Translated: CASSSLPAGRGDEQFF. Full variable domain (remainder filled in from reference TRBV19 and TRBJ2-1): DGGITQSPKYLFRKEGQNVTLSCEQNLNHDAMYWYRQDPGQGLRLIYYSQIVNDFQKGDIAEGYSVSREKKESFPLTVTSAQKNPTAFYLCASSSLPAGRGDEQFFGPGTRLTVL.

CDR3 DNA: TGTGCCAGCAGTTACTCGCAAGCCCATGGTGATACGCAGTATTTT. Translating it yields CASSYSQAHGDTQYF. The chain carries TRBV6-5 and TRBJ2-3; unclear D gene. Germline values: CDR1 MNHEY, CDR2 SVGAGI. The CDR3 covers 15 residues. Deletions cut 0 bases from V and 6 bases from J, with 13 bases between.

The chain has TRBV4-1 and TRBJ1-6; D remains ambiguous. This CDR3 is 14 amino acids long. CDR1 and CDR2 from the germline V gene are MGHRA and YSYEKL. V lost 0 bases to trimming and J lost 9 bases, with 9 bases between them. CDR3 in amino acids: CASSQDRRVSPLHF. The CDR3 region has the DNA TGCGCCAGCAGCCAAGATAGGAGGGTTTCACCCCTCCACTTT.

DNA for the CDR3: TGTGCCAGCAGCCTAAATGACTTAAGCACCTACAATGAGCAGTTCTTC. This translates into CASSLNDLSTYNEQFF. V gene TRBV3-1 (or the pseudogene TRBV3-2) combines with J gene TRBJ2-1; the D is unclear. V lost 4 bases to trimming and J lost 2 bases, with 15 bases between them. The CDR3 sequence is 16 residues long. Looked up from germline, CDR1 is LGHDT and CDR2 is YNNKEL (reference sequence).

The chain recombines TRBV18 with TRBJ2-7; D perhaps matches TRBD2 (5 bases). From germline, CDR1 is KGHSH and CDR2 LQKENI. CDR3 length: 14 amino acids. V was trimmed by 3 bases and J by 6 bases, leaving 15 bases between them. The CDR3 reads CASSPLTTGSEQYF. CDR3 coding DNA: TGTGCCAGCTCACCGCTCACTACGGGGTCCGAGCAGTACTTC.

CDR3 nucleotide sequence: TGCACCAGCATCGTGACTAGCGGGAGGGTATACAATGAGCAGTTCTTC. This codes for CTSIVTSGRVYNEQFF. V usage is TRBV1 and J usage is TRBJ2-1; TRBD2 is taken as the D call from the table, unchecked against the DNA. TRBV1 is a pseudogene segment. The CDR3 is made up of 16 amino acids.